One sample yielded the 24 T cell receptor beta chains listed below, sequenced in a study of regulatory T cells in long-lasting Graves disease. Specified time point: newly diagnosed GD, antithyroid drugs for less than 3 months. From PBMCs, RNA was extracted and then used to make the TCR library. Building the TCR beta libraries relied on iRepertoire HTBI primers, and CDR3 regions underwent Arm-PCR. Each CDR3 protein gets one entry after TCRdb re-called the multiplex PCR reads with MiXCR. The sample holds roughly 400,000 distinct CDR3 sequences; over 15% are singletons and the top ten take 23%. This same sample was also part of a study on T cells in Graves' hyperthyroidism and ophthalmopathy.

The sequences come from peripheral blood mononuclear cells (PBMCs), collected at new diagnosis, from a patient treated with antithyroid drugs. These receptors originate from a young woman with Graves disease.

This clonotype was picked up many times. The chain has TRBV9 and TRBJ2-3; 8 positions agree with TRBD2. The V and J ends lost 2 bases and 0 bases, in that order; junction bases with no gene match: 5. Germline-derived CDR1 and CDR2 are SGDLS and YYNGEE. The CDR3 runs to 16 residues. CDR3 sequence: CASSVSTSGSTDTQYF. CDR3 coding DNA: TGTGCCAGCAGCGTTAGCACTAGCGGTAGCACAGATACGCAGTATTTT.

The J gene is TRBJ2-3, the V gene TRBV20-1, with D perhaps matching TRBD2 (5 bases). The CDR3 spans 14 residues. The germline V and J ends were trimmed by 3 bases and 0 bases, with 10 bases remaining between them. CDR1 is DFQATT, CDR2 SNEGSKA, per germline (reference sequence). In DNA form, the CDR3 reads TGCAGTGCTAGCGGGCGGACTAGCACAGATACGCAGTATTTT. Translated: CSASGRTSTDTQYF.

This clonotype has only one observation. This sequence joins TRBV28 and TRBJ1-1; unclear D gene. CDR1 and CDR2 (germline): MDHEN, SYDVKM. This CDR3 is built from 12 residues. The ends were cut back, 8 bases at V and 7 bases at J, with 14 bases in the middle. The CDR3 sequence: CASAVIDGEAFF. The CDR3 DNA follows: TGTGCCAGCGCGGTAATAGACGGTGAAGCTTTCTTT.

This clonotype was observed at least ten times. CDR3 in DNA: TGTGCCAGCAGCCAAGATACGTCCGGGGAGCTGTTTTTT. It translates to CASSQDTSGELFF. The chain recombines TRBV3-1 with TRBJ2-2; D is unresolved. CDR3 length: 13 amino acids. Germline V lookup: CDR1 LGHDT, CDR2 YNNKEL (reference sequence). Deletions cut 0 bases from V and 6 bases from J, with 5 bases between.

There are many counts of this clonotype. The chain employs TRBV29-1 and TRBJ2-1; D is undetermined. V lost 6 bases, J lost 2 bases, and 5 bases lay in between. This CDR3 comprises 11 residues. CDR1 is SQVTM, CDR2 ANQGSEA, per germline. The CDR3 region has the DNA TGCAGCGTCCGACCCTACAATGAGCAGTTCTTC. Protein product: CSVRPYNEQFF.

This clonotype has at least ten counts. The gene calls are TRBV6-5 and TRBJ2-3; 7 nucleotides align to TRBD1. Germline V CDR1 and CDR2: MNHEY, SVGAGI. This CDR3 has 17 amino acids. V shed 0 bases, J shed 2 bases, and the junction held 8 bases outside the gene matches. CDR3 in DNA: TGTGCCAGCAGTTACTCTAACAGGGGACCGATCACAGATACGCAGTATTTT. This codes for CASSYSNRGPITDTQYF.

J is TRBJ1-4 and V is TRBV29-1, with a tentative D call TRBD1 (5 bases). The V end was cut by 6 bases, the J end by 7 bases, with 15 bases between. CDR3 length: 13 amino acids. CDR1 and CDR2 (germline): SQVTM, ANQGSEA. For the CDR3, the DNA is TGCAGCGTCCGAAGGGGCGGTAGTGAAAAACTGTTTTTT. Translation: CSVRRGGSEKLFF. Filled out from reference TRBV29-1 and TRBJ1-4, the complete variable domain reads SAVISQKPSRDICQRGTSLTIQCQVDSQVTMMFWYRQQPGQSLTLIATANQGSEATYESGFVIDKFPISRPNLTFSTLTVSNMSPEDSSIYLCSVRRGGSEKLFFGSGTQLSVL.

This sequence joins TRBV6-1 and TRBJ1-1, with unresolved D. With 6 bases removed from V and 1 base from J, the gap between germline ends came to 9 bases. The germline V gene has CDR1 MNHNS and CDR2 SASEGT. This CDR3 comprises 13 residues. The CDR3 here is CASRRPENTEAFF. CDR3 DNA sequence: TGTGCCAGCAGACGCCCGGAGAACACTGAAGCTTTCTTT.

A remark on this clonotype: A junction boundary mismatches the germline segment, possibly from a read error. V and J are TRBV9 and TRBJ1-1; D is undetermined. The CDR3 has 14 amino acids. CDR1 and CDR2 from the germline V gene are SGDLS and YYNGEE. CDR3 sequence reads: CASSVGPMKTEAFF. In DNA form, the CDR3 reads TGTGCCAGCAGCGTAGGCCCAATGAAGACTGAAGCTTTCTTT.

This chain links TRBV20-1 with TRBJ2-7; D perhaps matches TRBD1 (6 bases). The length of the CDR3 is 13 residues. The ends were cut back, 4 bases at V and 3 bases at J, with 13 bases in the middle. Germline CDR1 and CDR2: DFQATT and SNEGSKA (reference sequence). The CDR3 DNA reads as TGCAGTGCTACAGGGGTTTCTCTCTACGAGCAGTACTTC. As protein: CSATGVSLYEQYF.

This clonotype turned up a few times. The V and J genes are TRBV11-2 and TRBJ2-4; 8 bases agree with TRBD2. V was clipped by 1 base and J by 13 bases; unmatched bases: 15. Germline V gene sequence: CDR1 SGHAT, CDR2 FQNNGV. CDR3 size: 16 residues. For the CDR3, the DNA is TGTGCCAGCAGCTTAGCATTCGGACTAGCTGGGGATGAGCAGTACTTC. It encodes CASSLAFGLAGDEQYF.

The V and J genes are TRBV29-1 and TRBJ2-5; TRBD1 matches at 9 bases. Germline CDR1 reads SQVTM; CDR2 reads ANQGSEA. The ends lost 7 bases at V and 4 bases at J; junction bases unmatched: 7. CDR3 length equals 13 residues. CDR3 sequence reads: CSALGQGGETQYF. As DNA, the CDR3 is TGCAGCGCCCTGGGACAGGGAGGAGAGACCCAGTACTTC. Using reference TRBV29-1 and TRBJ2-5 for the parts outside the CDR3, the full variable domain is SAVISQKPSRDICQRGTSLTIQCQVDSQVTMMFWYRQQPGQSLTLIATANQGSEATYESGFVIDKFPISRPNLTFSTLTVSNMSPEDSSIYLCSALGQGGETQYFGPGTRLLVL.

The chain couples TRBV27 to TRBJ1-1; 7 positions match TRBD1. Trimming took 6 bases from V and 5 from J; bases not matched to a gene: 6. The CDR3 totals 13 residues. Germline loops: CDR1 MNHEY, CDR2 SMNVEV (reference sequence). CDR3 bases: TGTGCCAGCAGGGAGACAGGGAGGACTGAAGCTTTCTTT. Encoded protein: CASRETGRTEAFF.

V and J are TRBV4-3 and TRBJ2-3; D gene ambiguous. The CDR3 loop spans 16 amino acids. The V gene lost 3 bases and the J gene lost 4 bases, with 17 bases spanning the gap. Germline V CDR1 and CDR2: LGHNA, YSLEER. DNA for the CDR3: TGCGCCAGCAGCCAGGCCGTGGCAGAGGTTGCAGATACGCAGTATTTT. Encoded protein: CASSQAVAEVADTQYF.

The V call is TRBV20-1, the J call TRBJ2-2, with 7 bases lining up with TRBD2. This CDR3 spans 17 amino acids. The ends lost 2 bases at V and 2 bases at J; junction bases unmatched: 11. CDR1 DFQATT and CDR2 SNEGSKA come from the germline V gene (reference sequence). CDR3 sequence reads: CSARPTNKAGNTGELFF. CDR3 bases: TGCAGTGCTAGACCCACGAACAAAGCGGGAAACACCGGGGAGCTGTTTTTT.

Many counts were recorded for this clonotype. The chain recombines TRBV18 with TRBJ2-5; D not resolved. V was pared by 6 bases and J by 5 bases, with 13 bases between. This CDR3 is 13 amino acids long. Germline CDR1 is KGHSH and CDR2 is LQKENI. The CDR3 is CASSPGRRETQYF. CDR3 DNA sequence: TGTGCCAGCTCCCCGGGCCGGCGGGAGACCCAGTACTTC.

This clonotype has at least ten counts. The chain is built from TRBV30 and TRBJ1-4; 7 nucleotides agree with TRBD1. The V gene end was trimmed by 4 bases and the J gene end by 5 bases; junction bases not matched to a gene: 4. The CDR3 has 13 residues. Germline CDR1 GTSNPN, CDR2 SVGIG (reference sequence). The chain's CDR3 is CAWTGGRNEKLFF. In DNA, the CDR3 is TGTGCCTGGACAGGGGGTAGGAATGAAAAACTGTTTTTT. The full variable domain, in which reference TRBV30 and TRBJ1-4 provide the parts outside the CDR3, is SQTIHQWPATLVQPVGSPLSLECTVEGTSNPNLYWYRQAAGRGLQLLFYSVGIGQISSEVPQNLSASRPQDRQFILSSKKLLLSDSGFYLCAWTGGRNEKLFFGSGTQLSVL.

This clonotype was counted between two and nine times. The chain employs TRBV7-6 and TRBJ2-1; 9 bases line up with TRBD1. The V and J ends lost 1 base and 4 bases, in that order; junction bases with no gene match: 2. Germline CDR1 and CDR2: SGHVS and FNYEAQ. This CDR3 spans 15 amino acids. The CDR3 DNA reads as TGTGCCAGCAGCTTAGTGGGACAGGGTTACAATGAGCAGTTCTTC. It translates to CASSLVGQGYNEQFF.

This clonotype appeared many times. The CDR3 DNA is TGCAGTGCTCAGGGACACTTTGAGCAGTTCTTC. Residues: CSAQGHFEQFF. V and J are TRBV20-1 and TRBJ2-1, with D possibly matching TRBD1 (6 bases). Germline CDR1 DFQATT, CDR2 SNEGSKA (reference sequence). Trimming took off 5 bases at V and 9 bases at J, with 11 bases between the two ends. The CDR3 contains 11 residues.

This clonotype was observed many times. The chain employs TRBV30 and TRBJ2-1, with TRBD2 matching over 10 bases. This CDR3 region has 13 residues. Germline lookup yields CDR1 GTSNPN and CDR2 SVGIG (reference sequence). V dropped 1 base and J dropped 6; count of bases not matched to a gene: 0. The CDR3 is CAWSGTSGNEQFF. DNA of the CDR3: TGTGCCTGGAGTGGGACTAGCGGCAATGAGCAGTTCTTC. Drawing the rest from reference TRBV30 and TRBJ2-1, the complete variable domain is SQTIHQWPATLVQPVGSPLSLECTVEGTSNPNLYWYRQAAGRGLQLLFYSVGIGQISSEVPQNLSASRPQDRQFILSSKKLLLSDSGFYLCAWSGTSGNEQFFGPGTRLTVL.

This clonotype was observed a handful of times. The V and J genes are TRBV7-9 and TRBJ1-3; D unresolved. The CDR3 is made up of 17 amino acids. V was clipped by 5 bases and J by 4 bases, with 21 bases between them. Germline V gene lookup returns CDR1 SEHNR and CDR2 FQNEAQ (reference sequence). CDR3 region: CASSKRAVIASGNTIYF. As DNA, the CDR3 is TGTGCCAGCAGCAAGCGCGCCGTGATCGCTTCCGGAAACACCATATATTTT.

This clonotype has at least ten counts. The gene calls are TRBV2 and TRBJ2-7; TRBD1 agrees at 9 bases. There are 12 residues in the CDR3. CDR1 is SNHLY, CDR2 FYNNEI, per germline. The V and J ends lost 9 bases and 2 bases, in that order; junction bases with no gene match: 2. CDR3 DNA: TGTGCCAGTTACAGGGGGCCCTACGAGCAGTACTTC. It yields the protein CASYRGPYEQYF.

This clonotype was recorded many times. The chain combines TRBV11-2 with TRBJ2-2; 9 bases match TRBD2. V shed 1 base and J 5 bases; nucleotides not matched to a gene: 5. Germline V lookup: CDR1 SGHAT, CDR2 FQNNGV. The CDR3 totals 16 residues. CDR3 coding DNA: TGTGCCAGCAGCTTAGGAGCGGGAGGAGGTACCGGGGAGCTGTTTTTT. Its protein product is CASSLGAGGGTGELFF.

This clonotype was counted a few times. The chain combines TRBV6-1 with TRBJ2-7, with 7 bases lining up with TRBD2. Losses at the gene ends were 5 bases for V and 4 bases for J; bases not matched to a gene: 8. Looked up from germline, CDR1 is MNHNS and CDR2 is SASEGT. The CDR3 is 14 amino acids. The CDR3 coding sequence is TGTGCCAGCAGTCGGACTAGGATATTTTACGAGCAGTACTTC. Amino acids: CASSRTRIFYEQYF.